One and the same sample provided the 12 T cell receptor beta chains below, sequenced in a study of low-dose radiotherapy and immunotherapy resistance in tumors. TRAV and TRBV primers primed cDNA for both TCRalpha and TCRbeta. TCRs were amplified for roughly 20 PCR cycles with a constant-region primer and V-primer adapter. TCRdb used MiXCR to reprocess the reads, holding one entry per CDR3 protein. The table has about 82,000 distinct CDR3 sequences, approximately 20% seen once. As to time point: before trial treatment. The sample consisted of PBMCs, taken before treatment. These receptors all come from a male donor with prostate cancer.

There are many counts of this clonotype. This chain uses TRBV6-1 with TRBJ2-1; 7 bases align to TRBD1. Germline V CDR1 and CDR2: MNHNS, SASEGT. The trim removed 2 bases at V and 8 bases at J, leaving 12 bases unmatched. The CDR3 totals 16 residues. The CDR3 loop reads CASSETPQGVVHEQFF. CDR3 coding DNA: TGTGCCAGCAGTGAAACCCCGCAGGGGGTAGTCCATGAGCAGTTCTTC.

Here the CDR3 DNA reads TGTGCCAGCCGCAGGGGGCCTAATTCACCCCTCCACTTT. Protein sequence: CASRRGPNSPLHF. V gene TRBV30 combines with J gene TRBJ1-6; 8 nucleotides align to TRBD1. The CDR3 contains 13 residues. Germline values: CDR1 GTSNPN, CDR2 SVGIG (reference sequence). Trimming cost V 8 bases and J 6 bases; bases outside gene matches: 6.

This clonotype appeared many times. This chain links TRBV19 with TRBJ1-5, with a tentative D call TRBD1 (6 bases). V was shortened by 5 bases and J by 4 bases, with 21 bases between the two germline ends. The CDR3 is made up of 17 amino acids. Germline CDR1 reads LNHDA; CDR2 reads SQIVND (reference sequence). Here the CDR3 reads CASSVRNTGIRNQPQHF. The CDR3, as DNA: TGTGCCAGTAGTGTTAGGAATACAGGGATTCGGAATCAGCCCCAGCATTTT.

This clonotype was seen repeatedly, ten times or more. The rearrangement joins TRBV7-9 to TRBJ1-1, with D unresolved. CDR3 length: 14 amino acids. V shed 1 base and J shed 1 base, with 7 bases lying between them. The germline V gene has CDR1 SEHNR and CDR2 FQNEAQ (reference sequence). The CDR3 DNA sequence: TGTGCCAGCAGCTTAGTCCGGGGGAACACTGAAGCTTTCTTT. Protein product: CASSLVRGNTEAFF.

This clonotype has ten or more counts. The rearrangement links TRBV20-1 to TRBJ1-2; possibly TRBD1 for D (6 bases). Trimming removed 2 bases at V and 7 bases at J, with 17 bases between. The CDR3 sequence is 14 residues long. CDR1 and CDR2 from the germline V gene are DFQATT and SNEGSKA (reference sequence). CDR3 sequence: CSARPPGGASGYTF. For the CDR3, the DNA is TGCAGTGCTAGACCCCCTGGGGGGGCGAGTGGCTACACCTTC.

V is TRBV6-5 and J is TRBJ2-7; 13 bases fit TRBD2. V lost 5 bases, J lost 6 bases, and 7 bases stayed unmatched. From germline, CDR1 is MNHEY and CDR2 SVGAGI. The CDR3 contains 15 residues. The CDR3 region is CASSKLAGGRSEQYF. CDR3 nucleotides: TGTGCCAGCAGTAAACTAGCGGGGGGGCGAAGCGAGCAGTACTTC.

This clonotype has at least ten counts. The chain joins TRBV5-4 to TRBJ1-1; no firm D call. V lost 1 base and J 1 base, leaving 8 bases between the germline ends. The CDR3 runs 14 residues. Germline CDR1 SGHNT, CDR2 YYREEE (reference sequence). The CDR3 nucleotides read TGTGCCAGCAGCTTGTTGCACCAGAACACTGAAGCTTTCTTT. This sequence encodes CASSLLHQNTEAFF.

This sequence joins TRBV5-6 and TRBJ2-1, with TRBD1 matching 8 bases. CDR3 length: 18 residues. CDR1 and CDR2 (germline): SGHDT, YYEEEE. V lost 2 bases to trimming and J lost 3 bases; unmatched junction nucleotides: 13. The CDR3 is CASSFPQGRGRFYNEQFF. The DNA for the CDR3 is TGTGCCAGCAGCTTCCCCCAGGGCAGGGGGCGTTTCTACAATGAGCAGTTCTTC.

This clonotype was detected only once. V is TRBV10-3 and J is TRBJ2-3, with TRBD1 matching over 9 bases. Trimming at V came to 4 bases and at J to 6 bases, leaving 2 bases not matched to a gene. The germline CDR1 and CDR2 sequences are ENHRY and SYGVKD. This CDR3 has 13 residues. DNA of the CDR3: TGTGCCATCAGTGGACAGGGGGTCGATACGCAGTATTTT. This codes for CAISGQGVDTQYF.

This clonotype was recorded only once. The J gene is TRBJ2-7, the V gene TRBV7-6; D is unclear. V lost 4 bases and J lost 4, with 14 bases in between. The CDR3 has 14 amino acids. CDR1 and CDR2 (germline): SGHVS, FNYEAQ. CDR3 amino acids: CASSSRKGLYEQYF. For the CDR3, the DNA is TGTGCCAGCAGCTCCAGGAAGGGTCTGTACGAGCAGTACTTC.

Turning to this clonotype: A far larger clone is only one base removed, so a read error is likely. This sequence joins TRBV2 and TRBJ2-1, with a weak D call TRBD2 (6 bases). Between the trimmed V and J ends, which lost 2 bases and 10 bases, there was a span of 18 bases. The CDR3 is made up of 15 amino acids. CDR1 and CDR2 from the germline V gene are SNHLY and FYNNEI. This CDR3 reads CASSEPGRGTYEQFF. CDR3 nucleotide sequence: TGTGCCAGCAGTGAACCCGGGAGAGGAACCTACGAGCAGTTCTTC.

The sample holds many counts of this clonotype. CDR3 amino acids: CASSFPTSGGSTAAYEQYF. In nucleotides, the CDR3 is TGTGCCAGCAGCTTCCCGACTAGCGGGGGCTCGACAGCAGCCTACGAGCAGTACTTC. V and J are TRBV7-9 and TRBJ2-7; 12 positions agree with TRBD2. The CDR3 sequence is 19 residues long. The trim removed 3 bases at V and 2 bases at J, leaving 14 bases unmatched. Germline V gene data show CDR1 as SEHNR and CDR2 as FQNEAQ (reference sequence).